This TCR beta chain came from a study of blood T cell repertoires in COVID-19. Overall study context: COVID-19 samples collected from the United States, Italy and Spain covered acute and convalescent phases. T cells, B-cell-depleted T cells, or PBMCs provided the cDNA or gDNA that served as material.

Losses at the gene ends were 4 bases for V and 1 base for J; bases not matched to a gene: 4. Looked up from germline, CDR1 is SGHTA and CDR2 is FQGTGA. This CDR3 has 15 residues. The repertoire was sequenced with immunoSEQ multiplex PCR; TCRdb's copy has only in-frame clones and lacks some. The profile shows 25,000 to 30,000 clones, around nine tenths of them singletons. The TCR comes from a human donor in a cohort sampled during active COVID-19. The source material was peripheral blood. The V and J genes are TRBV7-3 and TRBJ2-3; 8 bases agree with TRBD2. CDR3 amino acids: CASSSMTSGTDTQYF. Written as DNA, the CDR3 is TGTGCCAGCAGCTCGATGACTAGCGGCACAGATACGCAGTATTTT.